The 2 T cell receptor beta chains below come from one sample, sequenced in a study of T cells expressing NK-cell markers. TCRdb re-called the 5' RACE reads and catalogs CDR3 proteins one per entry, DNA excluded. The sample has about 430,000 distinct CDR3 sequences, and its top ten clones hold approximately 1.5%. Sequencing used blood T cells: a sorted CD56 or NKG2C T cell subset, CD4+ or CD8+ T cells, or bulk PBMC T cells (not recorded which). The receptors here all came from a woman in her fifties or sixties in good health.

The chain recombines TRBV27 with TRBJ2-2; there is no DNA to check the TCRdb D call of TRBD2. Per germline, CDR1 MNHEY and CDR2 SMNVEV (reference sequence). The CDR3 is 14 amino acids. Here the CDR3 reads CASAGLTNTGELFF.

The chain uses TRBV12-3 or TRBV12-4 and TRBJ2-7; TCRdb gives TRBD2 as the D gene, but with no DNA this cannot be confirmed. The CDR3 sequence is 16 residues long. The CDR3 loop reads CASSRGGLVVPQEQYF.